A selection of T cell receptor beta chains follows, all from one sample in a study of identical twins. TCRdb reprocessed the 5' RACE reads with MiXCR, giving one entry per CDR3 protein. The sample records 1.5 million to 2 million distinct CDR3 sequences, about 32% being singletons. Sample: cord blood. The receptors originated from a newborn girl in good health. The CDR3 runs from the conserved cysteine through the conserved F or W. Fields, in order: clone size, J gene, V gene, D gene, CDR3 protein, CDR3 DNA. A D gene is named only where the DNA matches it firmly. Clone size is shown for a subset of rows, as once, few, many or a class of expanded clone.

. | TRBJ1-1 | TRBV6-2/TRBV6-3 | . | CASSYSPREAFF | TGTGCCAGCAGTTACAGCCCTCGTGAAGCTTTCTTT
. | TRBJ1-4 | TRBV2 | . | CASVILRSAGEKLFF | TGTGCCAGCGTTATCTTGAGGTCAGCCGGTGAAAAACTGTTTTTT
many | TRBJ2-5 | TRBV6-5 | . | CASWDQQETQYF | TGTGCCAGCTGGGACCAGCAAGAGACCCAGTACTTC
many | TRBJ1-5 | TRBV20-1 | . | CSAGNRVTNQPQHF | TGCAGTGCCGGTAACAGGGTGACGAATCAGCCCCAGCATTTT
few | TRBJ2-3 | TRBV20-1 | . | CSVPSGDTQYF | TGCAGTGTCCCATCTGGGGATACGCAGTATTTT
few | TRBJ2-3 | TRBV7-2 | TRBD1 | CASSSGQGLGTDTQYF | TGTGCCAGCAGCTCGGGACAGGGGTTGGGTACAGATACGCAGTATTTT
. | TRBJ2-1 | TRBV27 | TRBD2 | CASSLSRTSEQFF | TGTGCCAGCAGTTTATCGCGGACTAGTGAGCAGTTCTTC
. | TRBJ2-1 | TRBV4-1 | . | CASSQGGKGNSYNEQFF | TGCGCCAGCAGCCAAGGTGGGAAGGGGAACTCCTACAATGAGCAGTTCTTC
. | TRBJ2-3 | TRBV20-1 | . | CSAPRSFRDASTDTQYF | TGCAGTGCTCCCCGTTCATTCAGGGACGCTAGCACAGATACGCAGTATTTT
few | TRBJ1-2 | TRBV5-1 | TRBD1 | CASSTGGSGGYTF | TGCGCCAGCAGCACAGGGGGCTCCGGTGGCTACACCTTC
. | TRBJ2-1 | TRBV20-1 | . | CSARGATIYNEQFF | TGCAGTGCTAGAGGGGCGACTATCTACAATGAGCAGTTCTTC
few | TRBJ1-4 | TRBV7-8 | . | CASSLDPGFIRGHNEKLFF | TGTGCCAGCAGCTTAGACCCCGGGTTCATCAGGGGACATAATGAAAAACTGTTTTTT
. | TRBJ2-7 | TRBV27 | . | CASSPRTWDYEQYF | TGTGCCAGCAGTCCCCGGACGTGGGACTACGAGCAGTACTTC
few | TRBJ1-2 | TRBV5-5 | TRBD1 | CASSLPGQQVRGYTF | TGTGCCAGCAGCTTGCCGGGACAGCAGGTCCGTGGCTACACCTTC
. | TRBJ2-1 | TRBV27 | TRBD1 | CASSWDRGQSSYNEQFF | TGTGCCAGCAGTTGGGACAGGGGGCAAAGCTCCTACAATGAGCAGTTCTTC
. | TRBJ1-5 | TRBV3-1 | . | CASSPIGINQPQHF | TGTGCCAGCAGCCCGATAGGGATCAATCAGCCCCAGCATTTT
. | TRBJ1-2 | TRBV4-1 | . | CASSQDNRDGYTF | TGCGCCAGCAGCCAAGATAATCGGGATGGCTACACCTTC
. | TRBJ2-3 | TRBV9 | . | CASSVLVTDTQYF | TGTGCCAGCAGTGTACTAGTGACAGATACGCAGTATTTT
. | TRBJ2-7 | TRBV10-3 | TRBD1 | CAIRPDRGYEQYF | TGTGCCATCAGGCCGGACAGGGGTTACGAGCAGTACTTC
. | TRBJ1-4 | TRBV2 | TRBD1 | CASSVSKVYYGQGGNEKLFF | TGTGCCAGCAGTGTGAGCAAAGTGTACTACGGACAGGGGGGAAATGAAAAACTGTTTTTT
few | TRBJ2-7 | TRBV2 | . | CASSEGGTLLVYEQYF | TGTGCCAGCAGTGAAGGCGGGACACTGCTCGTCTACGAGCAGTACTTC
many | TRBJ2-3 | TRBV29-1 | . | CSSQGFVTDTQYF | TGCAGCTCCCAGGGGTTTGTCACAGATACGCAGTATTTT
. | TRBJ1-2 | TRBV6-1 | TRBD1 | CASSEHDRAAGGYTF | TGTGCCAGCAGTGAACACGACAGGGCGGCAGGGGGCTACACCTTC
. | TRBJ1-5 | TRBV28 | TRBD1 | CASSFSDREYQPQHF | TGTGCCAGCAGTTTCTCCGACAGGGAATATCAGCCCCAGCATTTT
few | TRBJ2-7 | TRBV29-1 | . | CSVEEPDRAYEQYF | TGCAGCGTTGAGGAGCCGGACAGAGCCTACGAGCAGTACTTC
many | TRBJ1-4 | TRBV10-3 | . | CAISTPVGDPTNEKLFF | TGTGCCATCAGTACCCCCGTCGGAGACCCAACTAATGAAAAACTGTTTTTT
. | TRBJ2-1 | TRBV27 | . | CASSLLGEINEQFF | TGTGCCAGCAGTTTACTGGGGGAGATCAATGAGCAGTTCTTC
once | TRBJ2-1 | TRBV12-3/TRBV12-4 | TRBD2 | CASSRSGLAIVNEQFF | TGTGCCAGCAGCCGATCCGGACTAGCGATTGTAAATGAGCAGTTCTTC